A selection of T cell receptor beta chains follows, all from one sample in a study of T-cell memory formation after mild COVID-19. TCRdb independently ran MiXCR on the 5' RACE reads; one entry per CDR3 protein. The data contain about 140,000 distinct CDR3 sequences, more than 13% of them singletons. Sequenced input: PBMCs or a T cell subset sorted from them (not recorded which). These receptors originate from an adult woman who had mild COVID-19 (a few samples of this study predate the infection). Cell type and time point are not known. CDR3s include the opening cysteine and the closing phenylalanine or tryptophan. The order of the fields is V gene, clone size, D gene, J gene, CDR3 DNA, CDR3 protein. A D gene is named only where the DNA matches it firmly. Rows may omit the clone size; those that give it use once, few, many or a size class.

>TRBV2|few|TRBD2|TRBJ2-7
TGTGCCAGCAGTGACTGGACTAGCGGCTCCTACGAGCAGTACTTC
CASSDWTSGSYEQYF
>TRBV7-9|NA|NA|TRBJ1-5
TGTGCCAGCAGCGAGGCAGGGCAGCCCCAGCATTTT
CASSEAGQPQHF
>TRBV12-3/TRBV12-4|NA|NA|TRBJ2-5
TGTGCCAGCAGTTTAGGGGGGTCGGACCAAGAGACCCAGTACTTC
CASSLGGSDQETQYF
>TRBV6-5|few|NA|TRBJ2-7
TGTGCCAGCAGTTACGGGACCGAGTCCTACGAGCAGTACTTC
CASSYGTESYEQYF
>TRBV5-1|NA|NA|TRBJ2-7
TGCGCCAGCAGCTCACACGGGGGTGGCTATAATTGGTCCTACGAGCAGTACTTC
CASSSHGGGYNWSYEQYF
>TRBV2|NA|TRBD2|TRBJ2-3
TGTGCCAGCATCGAGCGGGGGGGCAGAGATACGCAGTATTTT
CASIERGGRDTQYF
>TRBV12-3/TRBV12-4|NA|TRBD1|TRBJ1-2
TGTGCCAGCAGTATTGCGGGGGACAGGTATTATGGCTACACCTTC
CASSIAGDRYYGYTF
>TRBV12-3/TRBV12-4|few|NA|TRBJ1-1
TGTGCCAGCAGTTTATTCTCACGGGGCGCGGGCACTGAAGCTTTCTTT
CASSLFSRGAGTEAFF
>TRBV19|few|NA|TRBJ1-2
TGTGCCAGTAGCATGACTATGGACTATGGCTACACCTTC
CASSMTMDYGYTF
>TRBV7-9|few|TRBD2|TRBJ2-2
TGTGCCAGCAGCCCCTCTAGCGGGAAAGGCACCGGGGAGCTGTTTTTT
CASSPSSGKGTGELFF
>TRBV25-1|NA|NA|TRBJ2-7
TGTGCCAGCCGGGCCGCCTCCTACGAGCAGTACTTC
CASRAASYEQYF
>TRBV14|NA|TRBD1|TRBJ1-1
TGTGCCAGCAAAGTAGGACAGGGGAGCACTGAAGCTTTCTTT
CASKVGQGSTEAFF
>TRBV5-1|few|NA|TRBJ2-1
TGCGCCAGCAGCTTGGGGCTAGCGCCGTCCTACAATGAGCAGTTCTTC
CASSLGLAPSYNEQFF
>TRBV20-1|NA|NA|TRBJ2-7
TGCAGTGCCCCTCGGACAGTGAGCTCCTACGAGCAGTACTTC
CSAPRTVSSYEQYF
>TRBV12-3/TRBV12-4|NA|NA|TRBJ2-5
TGTGCCAGCAGTTTAGAGAGTGCCAGGGTCTTGGAGACCCAGTACTTC
CASSLESARVLETQYF